The following is a T cell receptor (beta chain) sequence with its context. Its antigen is not identified. The data are from a study of OX40 agonist ivuxolimab in advanced cancers. About the study: Ivuxolimab, which patients received intravenously every 2 weeks, was dosed at 0.01 to 10 mg/kg. Mean age about 60 years, range about 23 to 80; roughly 82% male. Findings of the study overall: Certain nonresponders additionally had low normalized T-cell clonal expansion.

The V gene's germline CDR1 is SQVTM and CDR2 ANQGSEA. The CDR3 sequence is 14 residues long. V was pared by 3 bases and J by 8 bases, with 14 bases between. Sequencing was performed with immunoSEQ multiplex PCR; in TCRdb, only in-frame clones are kept and a portion is missing. The data hold tens of thousands of clones, with just over 85% observed a single time. The material was CD4+ or CD8+ T cells sorted from blood, obtained in a trial of the OX40 agonist ivuxolimab. The chain joins TRBV29-1 to TRBJ1-6; no clear D gene. This TCR derives from an adult with an advanced solid tumor such as melanoma, head and neck, liver or kidney cancer. CDR3 region: CSVEEGYPDSPLHF. CDR3 coding DNA: TGCAGCGTTGAGGAGGGTTACCCTGATTCACCCCTCCACTTT.